The rows below give T cell receptor beta chains drawn from one sample of a study of OX40 agonist ivuxolimab in advanced cancers. Sequencing used immunoSEQ multiplex PCR; TCRdb keeps in-frame clones, though not all of them. The sample carries tens of thousands of clones, about 90% recorded once. This specimen was CD4+ or CD8+ T cells sorted from blood, taken in a trial of the OX40 agonist ivuxolimab. Source of these receptors: an adult with an advanced solid tumor such as melanoma, head and neck, liver or kidney cancer. The CDR3 runs from the conserved cysteine through the conserved F or W. Clone size is stated in some rows and not others, as once, few, many or a class when expanded.

>12|TRBV5-6|TRBJ1-2|.
CASSPGVYGYTF
>14|TRBV27|TRBJ1-6|.
CASSLAQKNSPLHF
>16|TRBV7-3|TRBJ2-3|.
CASSSRAGGGTDTQYF
>14|TRBV10-3|TRBJ1-1|.
CAISEALQGPEAFF
>18|TRBV15|TRBJ1-3|once
CATSSIDRGWISGNTIYF
>13|TRBV30|TRBJ2-3|.
CARGTSDTDTQYF
>16|TRBV30|TRBJ1-1|.
CAWRRTRGPMNTEAFF
>14|TRBV2|TRBJ2-2|.
CASSGTGYTGELFF
>13|TRBV9|TRBJ2-2|.
CASRGGDTGELFF
>17|TRBV7-8|TRBJ2-7|few
CASSLARGGPFRYEQYF
>11|TRBV29-1|TRBJ2-1|.
CSAGPYNEQFF
>17|TRBV19|TRBJ2-2|.
CASSIARGTYQFGELFF
>17|TRBV2|TRBJ1-5|.
CASRRTGGELSNQPQHF
>13|TRBV19|TRBJ1-2|few
CASSSGDRYGYTF
>14|TRBV18|TRBJ2-7|.
CASSTPAGRHEQYF
>15|TRBV5-1|TRBJ2-2|.
CASSLVQGQTGELFF
>12|TRBV6-5|TRBJ2-7|.
CASLGTRGEQYF
>15|TRBV10-3|TRBJ2-2|.
CAIKPTGLDTGELFF
>14|TRBV19|TRBJ2-2|.
CASNSDSSTGELFF
>13|TRBV19|TRBJ1-1|medium-sized
CASSRGTDTEAFF
>13|TRBV10-1|TRBJ2-5|.
CASSRMRGETQYF
>15|TRBV6-6|TRBJ2-3|.
CASSYQGQGADTQYF
>14|TRBV7-2|TRBJ2-3|.
CASRASGNADTQYF
>13|TRBV11-2|TRBJ2-7|.
CASSFEAGHEQYF